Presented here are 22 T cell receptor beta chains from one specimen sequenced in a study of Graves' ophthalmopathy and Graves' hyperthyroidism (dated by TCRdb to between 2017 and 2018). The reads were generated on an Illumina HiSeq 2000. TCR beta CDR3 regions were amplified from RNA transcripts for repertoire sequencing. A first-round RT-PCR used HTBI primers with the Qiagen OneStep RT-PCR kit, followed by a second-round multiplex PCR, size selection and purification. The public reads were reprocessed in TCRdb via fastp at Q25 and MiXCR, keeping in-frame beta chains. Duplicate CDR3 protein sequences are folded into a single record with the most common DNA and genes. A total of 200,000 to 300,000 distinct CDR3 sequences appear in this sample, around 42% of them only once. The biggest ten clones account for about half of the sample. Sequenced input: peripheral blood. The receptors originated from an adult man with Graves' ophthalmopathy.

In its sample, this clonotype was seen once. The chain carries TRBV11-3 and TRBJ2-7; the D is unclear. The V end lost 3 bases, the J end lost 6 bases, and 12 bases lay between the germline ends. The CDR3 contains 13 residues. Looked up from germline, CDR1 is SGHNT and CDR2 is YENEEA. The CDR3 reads CASSFSGQTEQYF. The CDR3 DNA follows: TGTGCCAGCAGCTTTTCCGGGCAGACCGAGCAGTACTTC.

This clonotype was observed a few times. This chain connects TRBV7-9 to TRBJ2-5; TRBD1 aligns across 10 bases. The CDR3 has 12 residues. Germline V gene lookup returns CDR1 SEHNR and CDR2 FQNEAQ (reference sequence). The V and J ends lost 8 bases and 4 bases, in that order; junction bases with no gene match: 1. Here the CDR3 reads CASGTGVETQYF. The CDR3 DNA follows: TGTGCCAGCGGGACAGGGGTAGAGACCCAGTACTTC.

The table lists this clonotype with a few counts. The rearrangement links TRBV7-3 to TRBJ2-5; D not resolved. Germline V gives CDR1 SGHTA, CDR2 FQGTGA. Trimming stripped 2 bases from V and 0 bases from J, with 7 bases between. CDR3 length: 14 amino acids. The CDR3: CASSLLRNQETQYF. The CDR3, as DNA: TGTGCCAGCAGCTTACTGAGAAACCAAGAGACCCAGTACTTC.

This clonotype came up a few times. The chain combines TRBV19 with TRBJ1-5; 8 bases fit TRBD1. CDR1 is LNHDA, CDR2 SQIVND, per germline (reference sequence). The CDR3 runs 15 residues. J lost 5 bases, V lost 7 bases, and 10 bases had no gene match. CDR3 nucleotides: TGTGCCAGTATCCCCCGGACAGGGTCTTATCAGCCCCAGCATTTT. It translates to CASIPRTGSYQPQHF.

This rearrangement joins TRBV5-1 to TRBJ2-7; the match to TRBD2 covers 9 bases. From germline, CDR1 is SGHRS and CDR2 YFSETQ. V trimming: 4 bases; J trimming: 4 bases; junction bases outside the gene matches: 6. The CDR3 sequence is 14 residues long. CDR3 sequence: CASSLSSGNYEQYF. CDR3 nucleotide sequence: TGCGCCAGCAGCCTCTCTAGCGGGAATTACGAGCAGTACTTC.

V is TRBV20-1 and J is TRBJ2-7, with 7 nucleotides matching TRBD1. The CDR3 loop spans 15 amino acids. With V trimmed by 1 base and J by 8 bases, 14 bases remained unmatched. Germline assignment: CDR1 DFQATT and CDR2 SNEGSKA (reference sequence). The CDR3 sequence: CSARATGTADRKQYF. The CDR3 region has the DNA TGCAGTGCTAGAGCCACCGGGACAGCCGATAGGAAGCAGTACTTC.

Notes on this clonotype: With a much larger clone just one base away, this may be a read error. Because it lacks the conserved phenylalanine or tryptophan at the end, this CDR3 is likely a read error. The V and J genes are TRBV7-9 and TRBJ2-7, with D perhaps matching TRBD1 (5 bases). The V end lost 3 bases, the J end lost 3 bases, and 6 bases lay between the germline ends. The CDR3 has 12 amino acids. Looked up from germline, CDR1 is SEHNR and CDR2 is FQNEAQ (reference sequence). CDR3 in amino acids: CASSFDSYEQYL. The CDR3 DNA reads TGTGCCAGCAGCTTCGACAGCTACGAGCAGTACCTC.

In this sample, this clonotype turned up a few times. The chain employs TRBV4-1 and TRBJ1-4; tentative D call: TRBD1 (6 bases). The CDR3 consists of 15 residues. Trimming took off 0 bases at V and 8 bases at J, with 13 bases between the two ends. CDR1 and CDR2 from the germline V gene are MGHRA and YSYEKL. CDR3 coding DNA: TGCGCCAGCAGCCAAGACGGCAGGGGTGGAGAAAAACTGTTTTTT. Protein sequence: CASSQDGRGGEKLFF.

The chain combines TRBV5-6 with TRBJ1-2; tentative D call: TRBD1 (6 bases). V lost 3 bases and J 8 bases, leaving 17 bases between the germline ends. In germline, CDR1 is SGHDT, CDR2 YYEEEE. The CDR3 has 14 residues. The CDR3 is CASSSPERGNGYTF. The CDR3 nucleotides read TGTGCCAGCAGCTCGCCCGAGAGGGGGAACGGCTACACCTTC.

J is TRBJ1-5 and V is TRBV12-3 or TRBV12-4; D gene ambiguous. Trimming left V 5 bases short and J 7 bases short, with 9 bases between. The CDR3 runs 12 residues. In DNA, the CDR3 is TGTGCCAGCAGTCTCCCCCGCCAGCCCCAGCATTTT. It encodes CASSLPRQPQHF.

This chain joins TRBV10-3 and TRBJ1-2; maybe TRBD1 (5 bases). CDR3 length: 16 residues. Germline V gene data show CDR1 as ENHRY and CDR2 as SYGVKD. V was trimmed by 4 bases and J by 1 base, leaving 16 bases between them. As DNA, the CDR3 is TGTGCCATCAGTGGGTCCTCCCACAGGTATAACTATGGCTACACCTTC. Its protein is CAISGSSHRYNYGYTF.

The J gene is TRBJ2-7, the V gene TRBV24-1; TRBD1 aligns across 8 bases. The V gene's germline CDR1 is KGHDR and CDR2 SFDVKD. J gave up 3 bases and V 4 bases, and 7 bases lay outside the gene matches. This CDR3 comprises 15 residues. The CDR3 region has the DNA TGTGCCACCAGTGACCCTGGGACAGGTTTCTACGAGCAGTACTTC. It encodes CATSDPGTGFYEQYF.

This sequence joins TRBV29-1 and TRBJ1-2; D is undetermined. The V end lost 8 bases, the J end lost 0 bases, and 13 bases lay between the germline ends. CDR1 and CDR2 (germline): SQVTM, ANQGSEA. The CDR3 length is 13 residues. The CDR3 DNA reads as TGCAGCTTGTCCGTGACTACTAACTATGGCTACACCTTC. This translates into CSLSVTTNYGYTF.

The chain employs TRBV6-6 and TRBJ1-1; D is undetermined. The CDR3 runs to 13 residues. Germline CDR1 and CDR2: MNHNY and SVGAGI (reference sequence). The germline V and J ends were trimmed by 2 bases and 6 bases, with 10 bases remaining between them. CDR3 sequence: CASSYGGSPEAFF. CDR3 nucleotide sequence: TGTGCCAGCAGTTACGGAGGTTCCCCTGAAGCTTTCTTT.

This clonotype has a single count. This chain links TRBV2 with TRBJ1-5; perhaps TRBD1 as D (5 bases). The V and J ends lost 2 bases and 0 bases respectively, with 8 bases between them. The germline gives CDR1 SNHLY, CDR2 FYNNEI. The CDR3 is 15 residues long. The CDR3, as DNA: TGTGCCAGCAGTGAATGGGGCGGTAGCAATCAGCCCCAGCATTTT. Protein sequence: CASSEWGGSNQPQHF. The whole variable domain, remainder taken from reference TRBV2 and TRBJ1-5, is EPEVTQTPSHQVTQMGQEVILRCVPISNHLYFYWYRQILGQKVEFLVSFYNNEISEKSEIFDDQFSVERPDGSNFTLKIRSTKLEDSAMYFCASSEWGGSNQPQHFGDGTRLSIL.

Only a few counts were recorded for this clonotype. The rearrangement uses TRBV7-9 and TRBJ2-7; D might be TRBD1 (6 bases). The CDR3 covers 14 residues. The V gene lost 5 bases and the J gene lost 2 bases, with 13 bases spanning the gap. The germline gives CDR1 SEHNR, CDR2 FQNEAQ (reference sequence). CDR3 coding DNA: TGTGCCAGCAGCGATGGACAGAGAGCCTACGAGCAGTACTTC. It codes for CASSDGQRAYEQYF.

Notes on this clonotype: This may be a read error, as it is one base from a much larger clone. CDR3 in amino acids: CASSSDRGSEQYF. DNA for the CDR3: TGTGCCAGCAGCTCCGACAGGGGAAGCGAGCAGTACTTC. This chain links TRBV7-9 with TRBJ2-7, with TRBD1 identical over 8 bases. The CDR3 totals 13 residues. Per the germline V gene, CDR1 is SEHNR and CDR2 is FQNEAQ (reference sequence). Losses at the gene ends were 4 bases for V and 6 bases for J; bases not matched to a gene: 5.

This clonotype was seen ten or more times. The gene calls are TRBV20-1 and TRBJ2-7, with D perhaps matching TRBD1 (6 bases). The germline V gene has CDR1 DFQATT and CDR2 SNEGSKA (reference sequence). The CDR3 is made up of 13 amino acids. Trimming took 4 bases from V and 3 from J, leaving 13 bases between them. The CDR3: CSAIPTGNYEQYF. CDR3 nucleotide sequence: TGCAGTGCTATCCCGACAGGCAACTACGAGCAGTACTTC.

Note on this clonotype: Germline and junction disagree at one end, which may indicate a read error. The CDR3 loop reads CASSSGRQDSPLHF. The CDR3 nucleotides are TGCGCCAGCAGCTCGGGACGTCAGGATTCACCCCTCCACTTT. V is TRBV7-9 and J is TRBJ1-6; D is perhaps TRBD1 (5 bases). Germline loops: CDR1 SEHNR, CDR2 FQNEAQ (reference sequence). This CDR3 spans 14 amino acids.

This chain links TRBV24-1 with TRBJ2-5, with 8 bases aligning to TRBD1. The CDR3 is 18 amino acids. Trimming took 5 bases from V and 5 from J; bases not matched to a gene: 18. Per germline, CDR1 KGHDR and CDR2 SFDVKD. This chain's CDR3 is CATSGPFGMTGEGETQYF. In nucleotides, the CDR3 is TGTGCCACCAGTGGCCCGTTTGGGATGACAGGGGAAGGGGAGACCCAGTACTTC.

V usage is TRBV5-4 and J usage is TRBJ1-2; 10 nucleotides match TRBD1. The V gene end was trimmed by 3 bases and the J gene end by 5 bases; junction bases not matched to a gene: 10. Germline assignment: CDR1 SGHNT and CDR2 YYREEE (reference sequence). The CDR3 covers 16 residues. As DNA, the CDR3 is TGTGCCAGCAGCTCCGGACAGGGGGGGGGGATATATGGCTACACCTTC. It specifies CASSSGQGGGIYGYTF.

The CDR3 sequence: CASSPPSGTNTEAFF. DNA for the CDR3: TGTGCCAGCTCACCACCCTCGGGGACGAACACTGAAGCTTTCTTT. This sequence joins TRBV18 and TRBJ1-1; tentative D call: TRBD1 (5 bases). Per germline, CDR1 KGHSH and CDR2 LQKENI. This CDR3 contains 15 residues. V gave up 0 bases and J gave up 1 base, with 9 bases separating them.